The 20 T cell receptor beta chains in this list originate from one sample, sequenced in a study of cytomegalovirus exposure and HLA in healthy donors. The PCR made use of 60 Vbeta and 13 Jbeta primers. Only in-frame clones appear in the TCRdb table, and some are missing; sequencing was by immunoSEQ multiplex PCR. The table includes over 130,000 clones, about 60% detected once. Sequencing was carried out using PBMCs. These receptors originate from a woman aged 55-70 years in good health and CMV-seropositive.

V usage is TRBV4-2 and J usage is TRBJ2-1; possible D gene TRBD2, 5 bases. This CDR3 is built from 12 residues. Germline CDR1 and CDR2: LGHNA and YNFKEQ. V lost 0 bases, J lost 11 bases, and 8 bases lay in between. CDR3 in DNA: TGTGCCAGCAGCCAAGATCGGAGGCAGCAGTTCTTC. It codes for CASSQDRRQQFF.

The V gene is TRBV5-1, the J gene TRBJ2-5; maybe TRBD2 (5 bases). This CDR3 contains 16 residues. Trimming took 4 bases from V and 2 from J, leaving 18 bases between them. Germline V gene lookup returns CDR1 SGHRS and CDR2 YFSETQ. The CDR3 DNA reads TGCGCCAGCAGCATCGGGGTCACCCTGGGACAAGAGACCCAGTACTTC. Its translation: CASSIGVTLGQETQYF.

There are a few counts of this clone. The CDR3 protein is CASSLQRNYGYTF. DNA for the CDR3: TGTGCCAGCAGTTTGCAGAGGAACTATGGCTACACCTTC. The rearrangement joins TRBV28 to TRBJ1-2; D is unclear. The V gene lost 3 bases and the J gene lost 2 bases, with 7 bases spanning the gap. The CDR3 extends over 13 amino acids. Germline lookup yields CDR1 MDHEN and CDR2 SYDVKM.

The table lists this clone with a few counts. The V and J genes are TRBV10-3 and TRBJ2-5, with 12 bases lining up with TRBD2. Looked up from germline, CDR1 is ENHRY and CDR2 is SYGVKD. Germline trimming cut 5 bases from V and 2 bases from J; bases unmatched to any gene: 6. The CDR3 runs 16 residues. The CDR3 sequence: CAISQRTSGNQETQYF. DNA of the CDR3: TGTGCCATCAGTCAGAGGACTAGCGGGAATCAAGAGACCCAGTACTTC.

This clone was seen only once. This chain connects TRBV15 to TRBJ2-7; 10 positions agree with TRBD1. The ends lost 1 base at V and 3 bases at J; junction bases unmatched: 0. CDR1 and CDR2 from the germline V gene are LNHNV and YYDKDF (reference sequence). The CDR3 length is 14 residues. CDR3 DNA: TGTGCCACCAGCAGAGGGACAGGGGGCTACGAGCAGTACTTC. Its protein product is CATSRGTGGYEQYF.

The chain joins TRBV2 to TRBJ1-5; unclear D gene. The CDR3 length is 11 residues. The V gene's germline CDR1 is SNHLY and CDR2 FYNNEI. Trimming stripped 4 bases from V and 9 bases from J, with 7 bases between. The CDR3 loop is CASSAYGPQHF. The DNA of the CDR3 is TGTGCCAGCAGTGCATACGGGCCCCAGCATTTT. Full variable domain (missing parts from reference TRBV2 and TRBJ1-5): EPEVTQTPSHQVTQMGQEVILRCVPISNHLYFYWYRQILGQKVEFLVSFYNNEISEKSEIFDDQFSVERPDGSNFTLKIRSTKLEDSAMYFCASSAYGPQHFGDGTRLSIL.

The genes are TRBV5-6 and TRBJ2-7; TRBD2 agrees at 7 bases. Germline loops: CDR1 SGHDT, CDR2 YYEEEE. V gave up 0 bases and J gave up 4 bases; unmatched junction bases: 4. The CDR3 runs 14 residues. In DNA form, the CDR3 reads TGTGCCAGCAGCTTGGGGCAGGGAGGGTACGAGCAGTACTTC. It yields the protein CASSLGQGGYEQYF.

The chain couples TRBV2 to TRBJ2-5, with TRBD1 as a possible D gene (6 bases). The better agreement between TRBJ2-7 and the DNA end casts doubt on the J call. Germline values: CDR1 SNHLY, CDR2 FYNNEI. The CDR3 loop spans 14 amino acids. The CDR3 loop reads CASSDRQVVNEQYF. The DNA for the CDR3 is TGTGCCAGCAGTGACCGACAGGTTGTAAACGAGCAGTACTTC.

This clone occurred a few times. The chain combines TRBV5-4 with TRBJ2-5; tentatively, D is TRBD1 (6 bases). This CDR3 region has 15 residues. Trimming shortened V by 2 bases and J by 4 bases, and 15 bases separated the two germline ends. Germline CDR1 SGHNT, CDR2 YYREEE (reference sequence). DNA of the CDR3: TGTGCCAGCAGCTTTCCGACAGGATTAGGAGAGACCCAGTACTTC. Translated, it gives CASSFPTGLGETQYF.

This clone was seen once. The V gene is TRBV19, the J gene TRBJ2-1; D is possibly TRBD2 (6 bases). V was trimmed by 8 bases and J by 3 bases, leaving 14 bases between them. There are 14 residues in the CDR3. CDR1 is LNHDA and CDR2 is SQIVND in the germline V gene (reference sequence). In nucleotides, the CDR3 is TGTGCCAGTTCTGGGGGGAGTGACTACAATGAGCAGTTCTTC. Translation gives CASSGGSDYNEQFF. The full variable domain, completed using reference TRBV19 and TRBJ2-1, is DGGITQSPKYLFRKEGQNVTLSCEQNLNHDAMYWYRQDPGQGLRLIYYSQIVNDFQKGDIAEGYSVSREKKESFPLTVTSAQKNPTAFYLCASSGGSDYNEQFFGPGTRLTVL.

This clone appeared once. The chain uses TRBV9 and TRBJ2-2; D is uncertain. The CDR3 has 13 residues. Germline V gene sequence: CDR1 SGDLS, CDR2 YYNGEE. Trimming left V 0 bases short and J 4 bases short, with 4 bases between. CDR3 residues: CASSVAGTGELFF. For the CDR3, the DNA is TGTGCCAGCAGCGTAGCGGGCACCGGGGAGCTGTTTTTT.

This clone was counted only a few times. The rearrangement uses TRBV4-2 and TRBJ2-1; D gene uncertain. The CDR3 length is 14 residues. CDR1 and CDR2 from the germline V gene are LGHNA and YNFKEQ. V was cut by 1 base and J by 5 bases, with 9 bases left in between. The DNA of the CDR3 is TGTGCCAGCAGCCAAGTCACCGACAACAATGAGCAGTTCTTC. It is translated as CASSQVTDNNEQFF.

This clone was picked up one time. The CDR3: CASSVRGHYNEQFF. The CDR3 bases are TGTGCCAGCAGTGTCAGGGGCCACTACAATGAGCAGTTCTTC. This rearrangement joins TRBV2 to TRBJ2-1, with D perhaps TRBD1 (6 bases). The CDR3 spans 14 residues. V was pared by 4 bases and J by 3 bases, with 10 bases between. CDR1 and CDR2 (germline): SNHLY, FYNNEI.

This clone was seen only a few times. The rearrangement links TRBV7-2 to TRBJ2-7, with a weak D call TRBD2 (5 bases). Germline values: CDR1 SGHTA, CDR2 FQGNSA. The ends were cut back, 1 base at V and 0 bases at J, with 7 bases in the middle. The CDR3 runs 14 residues. The CDR3 nucleotides read TGTGCCAGCAGCTTAGTTAGCGACTCCTACGAGCAGTACTTC. It specifies CASSLVSDSYEQYF.

The V and J genes are TRBV5-6 and TRBJ2-1, with 7 bases aligning to TRBD1. The CDR3 runs 16 residues. Germline V CDR1 and CDR2: SGHDT, YYEEEE. V trimming: 4 bases; J trimming: 3 bases; junction bases outside the gene matches: 10. The CDR3 protein is CASSPSRDRVYNEQFF. The CDR3 DNA is TGTGCCAGCAGCCCGAGTCGGGACAGAGTCTACAATGAGCAGTTCTTC. The full variable domain, with the rest looked up from reference TRBV5-6 and TRBJ2-1, is DAGVTQSPTHLIKTRGQQVTLRCSPKSGHDTVSWYQQALGQGPQFIFQYYEEEERQRGNFPDRFSGHQFPNYSSELNVNALLLGDSALYLCASSPSRDRVYNEQFFGPGTRLTVL.

The chain employs TRBV10-3 and TRBJ2-5; a weak D match, TRBD1 (6 bases). CDR1 and CDR2 from the germline V gene are ENHRY and SYGVKD. V lost 4 bases, J lost 0 bases, and 18 bases lay in between. The CDR3 covers 17 residues. The CDR3 region has the DNA TGTGCCATCAGTGCCTCGTCAGGGGTGGCGGACCAAGAGACCCAGTACTTC. Encoded protein: CAISASSGVADQETQYF.

V is TRBV4-3 and J is TRBJ1-2; possibly TRBD1 for D (6 bases). The CDR3 consists of 13 residues. V was clipped by 4 bases and J by 4 bases, with 10 bases between them. Germline CDR1 is LGHNA and CDR2 is YSLEER. CDR3 bases: TGCGCCAGCAGCCTGGGGGGGCTCTATGGCTACACCTTC. Its protein is CASSLGGLYGYTF.

CDR3 residues: CASRLQGGIETQYF. CDR3 bases: TGTGCCAGCAGATTACAGGGAGGGATAGAGACCCAGTACTTC. The chain uses TRBV6-5 and TRBJ2-5, with D possibly matching TRBD2 (7 bases). Looked up from germline, CDR1 is MNHEY and CDR2 is SVGAGI. V was trimmed by 6 bases and J by 4 bases, leaving 15 bases between them. The CDR3 spans 14 residues.

This chain links TRBV27 with TRBJ2-1; TRBD2 might be the D (5 bases). There are 14 residues in the CDR3. V was trimmed by 5 bases and J by 2 bases, leaving 10 bases between them. From germline, CDR1 is MNHEY and CDR2 SMNVEV (reference sequence). CDR3 nucleotide sequence: TGTGCCAGCAGTAGAGCCGGGGCCTACAATGAGCAGTTCTTC. It specifies CASSRAGAYNEQFF.

This clone is a singleton in its sample. The chain joins TRBV29-1 to TRBJ2-5, with a weak D call TRBD2 (5 bases). This CDR3 is built from 14 residues. Germline V gives CDR1 SQVTM, CDR2 ANQGSEA. V lost 5 bases, J lost 2 bases, and 15 bases lay in between. The CDR3 here is CSVSARGSQETQYF. For the CDR3, the DNA is TGCAGCGTTTCAGCACGGGGATCTCAAGAGACCCAGTACTTC.